This T cell receptor (beta chain) was found in a study of T cell changes during pregnancy in multiple sclerosis (dated by TCRdb to about 2019). Regarding the research as a whole: Changes in the T cell repertoire over the course of pregnancy were examined in this study in women with multiple sclerosis.

To prepare the library, the immunoSEQ multiplex PCR assay was applied. Drawn from immuneACCESS, this table holds only the in-frame rearrangements with V and J called that TCRdb kept. Clones are partly lost; checked studies trace under half to an unresolved V gene and leave the rest unexplained. The sample table holds approximately 71,000 clones, of which around nine tenths were seen once. The biggest ten clones account for about 1% of the sample. The junction carries 14 bases between V and J, which are trimmed by 0 bases and 3 bases respectively. In the germline V gene, CDR1 corresponds to KGHSY and CDR2 to FQNENV. Counted from cysteine to phenylalanine, this CDR3 has 16 amino acids. The read is trimmed to its CDR3 DNA, 48 bases read in frame from base 1. About this clone: Its antigen target is currently unknown. No much larger clone is present one base from it, and per-base qualities are unavailable.

This clonotype was sampled from a female donor with multiple sclerosis, enrolled in a pregnancy study. Here the sequenced sample was peripheral blood, taken in the third trimester of pregnancy. The chain is assembled from TRBV16 and TRBJ1-1, with TRBD1 tentatively as D gene (6 bases match). The CDR3 sequence is CASSQSIRGGYTEAFF. The nucleotide sequence is TGTGCCAGCAGCCAATCGATAAGGGGGGGATACACTGAAGCTTTCTTT.